Listed below are T cell receptor beta chains from one sample, sequenced in a study of T cell responses to AZD1222 COVID-19 vaccine. Only in-frame clones appear in the TCRdb table, and some are missing; sequencing was by immunoSEQ multiplex PCR. This sample yields under 150,000 clones, of which more than 90% are seen a single time; just over 3% belongs to the top ten. Sequenced here: peripheral blood, sampled on day 0 of AZD1222 vaccination. These receptors were collected from an adult in good health. Both conserved end residues are part of each CDR3. A D gene is named only where the DNA matches it firmly. The size entry is marked missing in some rows and otherwise reads once, few, many or a size class.

J gene	V gene	D gene	clone size	CDR3 length	CDR3 protein	CDR3 DNA
TRBJ1-2	TRBV11-2	.	.	14	CASSLSAGPRGYTF	TGTGCCAGCAGCTTATCGGCAGGGCCTCGCGGCTACACCTTC
TRBJ1-6	TRBV27	.	once	12	CASRQGYSPLHF	TGTGCCAGCAGGCAGGGTTATTCACCCCTCCACTTT
TRBJ2-1	TRBV30	TRBD2	.	15	CAWSSLAGPYNEQFF	TGTGCCTGGAGCTCCCTAGCGGGACCTTACAATGAGCAGTTCTTC
TRBJ2-3	TRBV5-1	.	.	15	CASSYGLYQTDTQYF	TGCGCCAGCAGCTATGGACTCTATCAAACAGATACGCAGTATTTT
TRBJ2-5	TRBV29-1	TRBD1	.	11	CSAGTGVTQYF	TGCAGCGCGGGGACAGGGGTTACCCAGTACTTC
TRBJ2-7	TRBV18	TRBD2	few	15	CASSPGETSGYEQYF	TGTGCCAGCTCACCAGGGGAGACTAGCGGGTACGAGCAGTACTTC
TRBJ1-5	TRBV6-5	.	.	15	CASSYSIADNQPQHF	TGTGCCAGCAGTTACTCGATCGCGGATAATCAGCCCCAGCATTTT
TRBJ2-1	TRBV6-5	TRBD2	.	15	CASSPGLAYLYEQFF	TGTGCCAGCAGTCCAGGACTAGCGTATCTGTATGAGCAGTTCTTC
TRBJ2-7	TRBV7-8	TRBD2	.	15	CASSHPGLQPAEQYF	TGTGCCAGCAGCCACCCGGGACTACAACCTGCCGAGCAGTACTTC
TRBJ2-4	TRBV7-6	.	once	16	CASSYRFILAKNIQYF	TGTGCCAGCAGCTACCGCTTTATCCTAGCCAAAAACATTCAGTACTTC
TRBJ2-2	TRBV30	TRBD2	.	20	CAWSVFRTSGRGAATGELFF	TGTGCCTGGAGTGTATTCCGGACTAGCGGGAGAGGGGCGGCCACCGGGGAGCTGTTTTTT
TRBJ2-3	TRBV4-2	.	.	17	CASSQGLWGDAADTQYF	TGTGCCAGCAGCCAAGGGTTGTGGGGAGATGCCGCAGATACGCAGTATTTT
TRBJ1-2	TRBV5-3	.	.	18	CARSVGDKTGPFNYGYTF	TGTGCCAGAAGCGTCGGAGACAAAACAGGGCCTTTTAACTATGGCTACACCTTC
TRBJ2-1	TRBV5-1	.	.	15	CASSFAGGSYNEQFF	TGCGCCAGCAGCTTTGCCGGAGGATCCTACAATGAGCAGTTCTTC
TRBJ2-2	TRBV3-1/TRBV3-2	.	.	14	CASSYGHTTGELFF	TGTGCCAGCAGCTACGGACATACCACCGGGGAGCTGTTTTTT
TRBJ1-1	TRBV6-5	.	once	15	CASSDPGGMNTEAFF	TGTGCCAGCAGCGACCCTGGGGGCATGAACACTGAAGCTTTCTTT
TRBJ2-1	TRBV7-8	.	once	11	CASSQLREQFF	TGTGCCAGCAGCCAACTCCGAGAGCAGTTCTTC
TRBJ1-5	TRBV6-4	.	.	13	CASSPEVDQPQHF	TGTGCCAGCAGCCCAGAGGTGGATCAGCCCCAGCATTTT
TRBJ2-7	TRBV7-8	.	.	15	CASSLDRLSSYEQYF	TGTGCCAGCAGCTTAGACAGATTAAGCTCCTACGAGCAGTACTTC
TRBJ2-5	TRBV6-1	TRBD2	.	14	CASSLSSGYETQYF	TGTGCCAGCAGTTTGAGTAGCGGGTACGAGACCCAGTACTTC
TRBJ1-3	TRBV9	.	.	14	CASSVGVGGNTIYF	TGTGCCAGCAGCGTAGGGGTGGGGGGCAACACCATATATTTT
TRBJ2-5	TRBV18	.	.	14	CASSPTVRGETQYF	TGTGCCAGCTCACCGACAGTGAGGGGAGAGACCCAGTACTTC
TRBJ2-1	TRBV27	TRBD1	.	14	CASSSGQGAGEQFF	TGTGCCAGCAGTTCGGGACAGGGGGCCGGTGAGCAGTTCTTC
TRBJ1-2	TRBV5-6	.	.	15	CASSSRRGQGYGYTF	TGTGCCAGCAGCTCCCGGCGGGGCCAGGGGTATGGCTACACCTTC
TRBJ1-2	TRBV19	TRBD1	.	17	CASSMGTGPTLVYGYTF	TGTGCCAGTAGTATGGGGACAGGGCCCACACTTGTCTATGGCTACACCTTC
TRBJ1-1	TRBV19	TRBD1	.	15	CASSPRQGMNTEAFF	TGTGCCAGTAGTCCGAGACAGGGGATGAACACTGAAGCTTTCTTT
TRBJ2-3	TRBV27	.	.	14	CASSFGVNENTQYF	TGTGCCAGCAGTTTTGGGGTTAACGAAAATACGCAGTATTTT
TRBJ2-3	TRBV4-1	.	.	17	CASSQDGFGEESDTQYF	TGCGCCAGCAGCCAAGACGGCTTTGGCGAGGAGAGTGATACGCAGTATTTT
TRBJ2-3	TRBV6-4	TRBD2	once	15	CASSDWAGAVDTQYF	TGTGCCAGCAGTGACTGGGCGGGAGCGGTAGATACGCAGTATTTT
TRBJ2-7	TRBV5-6	TRBD2	.	14	CASSLGTSVHEQYF	TGTGCCAGCAGCTTGGGGACTAGCGTCCACGAGCAGTACTTC
TRBJ1-2	TRBV28	.	.	14	CASSLTRGNYGYTF	TGTGCCAGCAGTTTAACTCGCGGGAACTATGGCTACACCTTC
TRBJ1-1	TRBV5-1	.	.	13	CASSSNKVTEAFF	TGCGCCAGCAGCTCAAACAAAGTCACTGAAGCTTTCTTT
TRBJ2-1	TRBV4-1	TRBD1	.	17	CASSQVADRGSYNEQFF	TGCGCCAGCAGCCAAGTTGCCGACAGGGGCTCCTACAATGAGCAGTTCTTC
TRBJ1-5	TRBV6-9	.	.	14	CASSYRGNNQPQHF	TGTGCCAGCAGTTATAGGGGGAACAATCAGCCCCAGCATTTT
TRBJ2-5	TRBV27	.	.	15	CASSFAAGTQETQYF	TGTGCCAGCAGTTTCGCCGCGGGGACCCAAGAGACCCAGTACTTC
TRBJ2-1	TRBV27	TRBD2	.	17	CASSPTPASGSGNEQFF	TGTGCCAGCAGTCCAACCCCTGCTAGCGGGAGTGGAAATGAGCAGTTCTTC
TRBJ2-1	TRBV3-1/TRBV3-2	TRBD2	.	14	CATEREGSFNEQFF	TGTGCCACCGAGCGGGAGGGTTCATTTAATGAGCAGTTCTTC
TRBJ2-1	TRBV18	TRBD2	.	17	CASSPPMVSGGYNEQFF	TGTGCCAGCTCACCACCTATGGTATCGGGAGGGTACAATGAGCAGTTCTTC
TRBJ1-5	TRBV5-1	.	.	13	CASSPNQGQPQHF	TGCGCCAGCAGCCCAAACCAGGGTCAGCCCCAGCATTTT
TRBJ2-1	TRBV7-6	.	.	15	CASSVGEDSLNEQFF	TGTGCCAGCAGCGTAGGAGAGGACAGCCTAAATGAGCAGTTCTTC
TRBJ2-3	TRBV5-4	.	.	15	CASSPARGSTDTQYF	TGTGCCAGCAGCCCGGCGAGGGGAAGCACAGATACGCAGTATTTT
TRBJ1-2	TRBV18	TRBD1	.	17	CASSPMLGQLANYGYTF	TGTGCCAGCTCACCAATGCTGGGACAGCTAGCTAACTATGGCTACACCTTC
TRBJ1-2	TRBV5-1	.	.	13	CASSLGQVYGYTF	TGCGCCAGCAGCTTAGGGCAAGTCTATGGCTACACCTTC
TRBJ1-2	TRBV10-3	TRBD1	.	15	CAIARRTGGADGYTF	TGTGCCATCGCCCGCAGGACAGGGGGCGCCGATGGCTACACCTTC
TRBJ1-5	TRBV10-2	.	few	14	CASSESGVNQPQHF	TGCGCCAGCAGTGAGTCCGGGGTTAATCAGCCCCAGCATTTT
TRBJ2-1	TRBV11-3	.	.	14	CASSFGDSGNEQFF	TGTGCCAGCAGCTTTGGTGACTCCGGGAATGAGCAGTTCTTC
TRBJ1-1	TRBV6-5	.	.	15	CASSRGGLFDTEAFF	TGTGCCAGCAGTCGGGGGGGGCTCTTCGACACTGAAGCTTTCTTT
TRBJ2-5	TRBV14	.	.	13	CASSPQGSETQYF	TGTGCCAGCAGCCCACAGGGTTCAGAGACCCAGTACTTC
TRBJ2-5	TRBV7-2	TRBD1	.	14	CASSQGATGQTQYF	TGTGCCAGCAGCCAGGGGGCAACAGGACAGACCCAGTACTTC
TRBJ1-3	TRBV11-3	TRBD1	.	14	CASSLRTGSDTIYF	TGTGCCAGCAGCTTGAGGACAGGGTCGGACACCATATATTTT
TRBJ2-7	TRBV27	.	once	14	CASSLDGWSYEQYF	TGTGCCAGCAGTTTAGACGGGTGGTCCTACGAGCAGTACTTC
TRBJ2-1	TRBV24-1	.	once	16	CATSDLQAGPYNEQFF	TGTGCCACCAGTGATTTGCAGGCGGGCCCCTACAATGAGCAGTTCTTC